Listed below are T cell receptor beta chains from one sample, sequenced in a study of vaccination effects on CD4 cells after COVID-19. These receptors' antigens are unknown. Clones were sequenced by immunoSEQ multiplex PCR, and TCRdb holds only the in-frame ones, with some missing. Found here are tens of thousands of clones, 70% to 75% of them singletons; the top ten hold about 2%. The material was CD4+ T cells from PBMCs cultured without peptide, obtained after COVID-19 vaccination. These receptors came from a human donor who received a COVID-19 vaccine. CDR3s include the opening cysteine and the closing phenylalanine or tryptophan. D genes are given only for firm matches. The size entry is marked missing in some rows and otherwise reads once, few, many or a size class.

. | TRBJ1-2 | TRBV10-1 | . | CAIRTANYGYTF | TGCGCCATCCGGACAGCTAACTATGGCTACACCTTC
TRBD1 | TRBJ1-6 | TRBV2 | . | CASRLGTDNSPLHF | TGTGCCAGCAGATTGGGGACAGATAATTCACCCCTCCACTTT
. | TRBJ1-1 | TRBV14 | . | CASSQSRVGGVMNTEAFF | TGTGCCAGCAGCCAAAGCAGGGTAGGGGGAGTTATGAACACTGAAGCTTTCTTT
TRBD1 | TRBJ1-4 | TRBV28 | . | CASSLVSGRGVTNEKLFF | TGTGCCAGCAGTTTAGTCTCGGGCAGGGGGGTTACAAATGAAAAACTGTTTTTT
. | TRBJ1-1 | TRBV6-5 | few | CASRDRARTEAFF | TGTGCCAGCAGGGACCGGGCGCGGACTGAAGCTTTCTTT
TRBD1 | TRBJ2-2 | TRBV7-6 | . | CASSSSHRGWGTGELFF | TGTGCCAGCAGCTCCTCCCACAGGGGATGGGGCACCGGGGAGCTGTTTTTT
. | TRBJ2-3 | TRBV5-1 | few | CASSLAIDRPDTQYF | TGCGCCAGCAGCTTGGCCATCGACAGACCAGATACGCAGTATTTT
. | TRBJ2-1 | TRBV11-1 | . | CASSPTQGPKFF | TGTGCCAGCAGCCCTACGCAGGGCCCAAAGTTCTTC
TRBD1 | TRBJ1-4 | TRBV7-2 | . | CASSKPGQGGEKLFF | TGTGCCAGCAGCAAACCGGGACAGGGTGGTGAAAAACTGTTTTTT
. | TRBJ1-2 | TRBV3-1/TRBV3-2 | . | CASSRNPRALYGYTF | TGTGCCAGCAGCCGAAACCCAAGAGCACTTTATGGCTACACCTTC
. | TRBJ1-5 | TRBV7-2 | . | CASSLETGTNQPQHF | TGTGCCAGCAGCTTAGAAACAGGAACCAATCAGCCCCAGCATTTT
. | TRBJ1-2 | TRBV6-1 | . | CASSEFGSYGYTF | TGTGCCAGCAGTGAATTCGGATCCTATGGCTACACCTTC
. | TRBJ2-5 | TRBV7-8 | . | CASSLGSWQETQYF | TGTGCCAGCAGCTTAGGTAGCTGGCAAGAGACCCAGTACTTC
. | TRBJ1-4 | TRBV29-1 | . | CSARQGGSEKLFF | TGCAGCGCCCGCCAGGGTGGGAGTGAAAAACTGTTTTTT
TRBD2 | TRBJ2-2 | TRBV3-1/TRBV3-2 | few | CASSQVGGTLNTGELFF | TGTGCCAGCAGCCAAGTCGGGGGGACCTTGAACACCGGGGAGCTGTTTTTT
. | TRBJ2-1 | TRBV20-1 | . | CSGSANNEQFF | TGCAGTGGTAGCGCGAACAATGAGCAGTTCTTC
. | TRBJ1-2 | TRBV3-1/TRBV3-2 | once | CASRRAGNYGYTF | TGTGCCAGCAGGAGGGCAGGGAACTATGGCTACACCTTC
. | TRBJ1-1 | TRBV30 | . | CAWKGDTEAFF | TGTGCCTGGAAGGGAGACACTGAAGCTTTCTTT
TRBD1 | TRBJ2-3 | TRBV18 | . | CASSPKGDRAMKDTQYF | TGTGCCAGCTCACCAAAAGGGGACAGGGCTATGAAAGATACGCAGTATTTT
. | TRBJ2-2 | TRBV6-6 | . | CASRHSGVGTGELFF | TGTGCCAGCAGGCACTCAGGGGTTGGGACCGGGGAGCTGTTTTTT
TRBD1 | TRBJ1-4 | TRBV19 | few | CASSIPRTGVEKLFF | TGTGCCAGTAGTATACCTCGGACAGGGGTTGAAAAACTGTTTTTT
. | TRBJ1-1 | TRBV7-9 | . | CASSPSARNTEAFF | TGTGCCAGCAGCCCTAGTGCCCGGAACACTGAAGCTTTCTTT
. | TRBJ2-4 | TRBV29-1 | . | CSVESSRGNIQYF | TGCAGCGTTGAAAGCTCCCGGGGGAACATTCAGTACTTC
. | TRBJ1-2 | TRBV7-2 | . | CASSLMKGLGGYTF | TGTGCCAGCAGCTTAATGAAGGGCTTAGGGGGCTACACCTTC
TRBD1 | TRBJ1-2 | TRBV2 | . | CAGAGTGGFGYTF | TGTGCCGGGGCAGGGACAGGGGGTTTCGGCTACACCTTC
. | TRBJ2-5 | TRBV7-3 | . | CASSLKGPGYQETQYF | TGTGCCAGCAGCTTAAAAGGGCCCGGGTACCAAGAGACCCAGTACTTC
TRBD1 | TRBJ2-1 | TRBV18 | . | CASSPNALAGGLNEQFF | TGTGCCAGCTCACCAAACGCTTTGGCAGGGGGCCTCAATGAGCAGTTCTTC
. | TRBJ2-5 | TRBV28 | . | CASSFRETQYF | TGTGCCAGCAGTTTTCGAGAGACCCAGTACTTC
. | TRBJ2-6 | TRBV30 | . | CAWRNTGANVLTF | TGTGCCTGGAGGAATACTGGGGCCAACGTCCTGACTTTC
TRBD2 | TRBJ2-5 | TRBV7-3 | . | CASSFSTSLETQYF | TGTGCCAGCAGCTTCTCGACTAGCTTGGAGACCCAGTACTTC
TRBD1 | TRBJ1-3 | TRBV29-1 | . | CSVPDRVGGNTIYF | TGCAGCGTTCCGGACAGGGTCGGGGGAAACACCATATATTTT
. | TRBJ1-1 | TRBV27 | few | CASSSRQRDTEAFF | TGTGCCAGCAGTTCTAGACAGAGGGACACTGAAGCTTTCTTT
. | TRBJ2-5 | TRBV3-1/TRBV3-2 | . | CASSQSYQETQYF | TGTGCCAGCAGCCAATCGTACCAAGAGACCCAGTACTTC
. | TRBJ1-5 | TRBV24-1 | . | CATNLGSGVQPQHF | TGTGCCACCAATTTGGGGTCGGGGGTTCAGCCCCAGCATTTT
. | TRBJ1-6 | TRBV18 | . | CASSPRTDREPLHF | TGTGCCAGCTCACCCCGGACGGACCGCGAGCCCCTCCACTTT
. | TRBJ2-2 | TRBV7-2 | . | CASSLVRLANTGELFF | TGTGCCAGCAGCTTAGTCCGACTGGCGAACACCGGGGAGCTGTTTTTT
. | TRBJ1-1 | TRBV24-1 | . | CATSDSRVGNTEAFF | TGTGCCACCAGTGATAGTAGGGTAGGTAACACTGAAGCTTTCTTT
. | TRBJ1-1 | TRBV5-1 | . | CASSFLGGNSEAFF | TGCGCCAGCAGCTTTCTGGGGGGGAACAGTGAAGCTTTCTTT
TRBD2 | TRBJ2-1 | TRBV12-3/TRBV12-4 | . | CAAQAGLYNEQFF | TGTGCCGCCCAAGCGGGACTCTACAATGAGCAGTTCTTC
. | TRBJ2-3 | TRBV7-2 | . | CASSRVEISTQYF | TGTGCCAGCAGCCGGGTAGAAATTAGTACGCAGTATTTT
TRBD1 | TRBJ1-3 | TRBV23-1 | . | CASSSAQGAGGNTIYF | TGCGCCAGCTCTTCGGCCCAGGGGGCTGGCGGAAACACCATATATTTT
. | TRBJ2-3 | TRBV9 | once | CASSVEAEGIDTQYF | TGTGCCAGCAGCGTAGAGGCTGAGGGAATAGATACGCAGTATTTT
TRBD1 | TRBJ2-1 | TRBV4-1 | . | CASSQGQGPYNEQFF | TGCGCCAGCAGCCAAGGACAGGGGCCCTACAATGAGCAGTTCTTC
. | TRBJ2-5 | TRBV9 | . | CASSVFGGGETQYF | TGTGCCAGCAGCGTTTTCGGAGGTGGAGAGACCCAGTACTTC
TRBD1 | TRBJ1-2 | TRBV3-1/TRBV3-2 | . | CASSQDRDRGRNYGYTF | TGTGCCAGCAGCCAAGACCGGGACAGGGGGCGTAACTATGGCTACACCTTC
. | TRBJ1-2 | TRBV12-3/TRBV12-4 | . | CASSGGQLLNF | TGTGCCAGCAGTGGCGGACAGCTACTAAACTTC
. | TRBJ2-3 | TRBV14 | . | CASSHQAGGGRTDTQYF | TGTGCCAGCAGCCATCAAGCTGGGGGGGGGCGCACAGATACGCAGTATTTT
TRBD1 | TRBJ2-2 | TRBV6-5 | . | CASSRDRGNTGELFF | TGTGCCAGCAGTCGGGACAGGGGTAACACCGGGGAGCTGTTTTTT
. | TRBJ1-1 | TRBV12-3/TRBV12-4 | . | CASSLLENTEAFF | TGTGCCAGCAGCCTCCTCGAGAACACTGAAGCTTTCTTT